This TCR beta chain was documented in a study of beta chain features in type 1 diabetes (dated by TCRdb to between 2018 and 2020). Study-level background: Mean age, gender distribution, total cell number and subset yield were not different between patients and healthy donors. A total of roughly 110 million sorted cells were examined across all samples, and the number of cells per subset was strongly correlated with RNA yield. The study compared the TCRB repertoires of sorted circulating CD4+ T cell subsets in recently diagnosed type 1 diabetes patients with those in matched healthy donors. Whereas all 30 or so donors provided naive and central memory subsets, regulatory and stem cell-like memory subsets were isolated from just 8 patients and roughly 8 healthy donors.

On this clone itself: Its binding antigen is unknown. No base quality information exists; no much larger clone differs at one position.

Each donor gave one peripheral blood draw, approximately 120 mL on average, collected into heparinised tubes. Using a panel that included CD45RO, CCR7, CD25, CD127, CD95 and CD27, naive, central memory, regulatory and stem cell-like memory CD4+ T cells were sorted on a BD FACSAria II. A purity above 98% was achieved for all sorted populations. Right away, PBMCs were isolated by Lymphoprep density gradient centrifugation and were stained directly, with no culture step. To minimize batch effects, samples were stained and sorted in pairs, one healthy donor with one patient per experiment. The CDR3 starts with the cysteine, ends with the phenylalanine, and has 12 residues. Just the 36-base CDR3 DNA is kept, in frame starting at base 1. In the germline V gene, CDR1 corresponds to MDHEN and CDR2 to SYDVKM. A distance of 13 bases separates the germline ends of V and J, which lose 6 bases and 8 bases respectively.

The full study reports these points: Because cDNA was sequenced instead of genomic DNA, activated cells with high expression could be over-represented, although the groups did not differ in activation or CD3 levels. Because small numbers of individuals were included in the HLA sub-analyses, any influence of HLA type on TCRB rearrangement was left unresolved. Shorter templates might have been favored by PCR, but patient and control samples were amplified and corrected together, so both groups would have been affected equally by any skew. Fewer insertions and more nucleotide deletions at VDJ recombination sites were observed in patients with type 1 diabetes, implying thymic rearrangement abnormalities. Type 1 diabetes patients showed a moderate but significant shortening of TCRB CDR3 length in all four CD4+ subsets. The naive, central memory and regulatory TCRB repertoires appeared to resemble one another more closely among patients than among healthy donors.

The entire amount of isolated RNA was reverse transcribed using the High Capacity cDNA Reverse Transcription Kit, so the sequenced TCRB transcripts were expressed ones. Stem cell-like memory T cell samples underwent survey-depth immunoSEQ sequencing, averaging about 910,000 total reads per sample. After sorted cells were lysed in RLT buffer, RNA was extracted with DNase-treated RNeasy Micro or Mini kits, with the choice depending on cell number. Each cell subset was processed separately to prevent cross-contamination, with patient and healthy donor samples processed together. The immunoSEQ multiplex PCR was used to amplify TCRB sequences from cDNA, generating 87-bp fragments that spanned the CDR3 region. Sequencing of the amplicons was performed on the Illumina HiSeq platform. Turning to the authors' computational methods: PCR bias was computationally corrected using synthetic template baselines, reads within Hamming distance 2 were collapsed, and singletons that could not be merged were discarded. Reads were aligned to IMGT to assign V, D and J genes, CDR3 length, and insertions or deletions at six rearrangement sites. Clonotype counts were normalized to sorted cell number within each subset before computing true diversity and Gini coefficients with the tcR R package. Repertoire sharing was quantified using the overlap coefficient calculated on TCRB nucleotide sequences. TCRdb re-hosts the immuneACCESS table, in-frame sequences only. Its copies lack some clones; in the studies checked, an unresolved V gene accounts for under half of them, and the cause for the rest is not known. For V, J and clone size, that table is used; D and trimming come from the DNA. The sample table holds roughly 42,000 clones, of which 50% were seen once. The ten most abundant clones make up about 0.24% of the sample.

The sequencing input was stem cell memory CD4+ T cells from blood. The cell subset or site label here, explained by the study, means: stem cell-like memory CD4+ T cells. The rearranged segments are TRBV28 and TRBJ1-1, with an unclear D gene assignment. This sequence originates from a woman aged 25 to 39 in good health. The sequenced DNA: TGTGCCAGCAGCACGGGAACCGGGGAAGCTTTCTTT. It codes for CASSTGTGEAFF.